This T cell receptor (beta chain) was documented in a study of shared clonotypes between healthy human individuals. The V gene lost 6 bases and the J gene lost 2 bases, with 14 bases spanning the gap. CDR1 and CDR2 from the germline V gene are SGHAT and FQNNGV. The CDR3 is 14 amino acids. There are a few counts of this clone. The method was immunoSEQ multiplex PCR; TCRdb's version includes in-frame clones alone and lacks a portion of them. The sample shows hundreds of thousands of clones, less than 80% of them seen only once. Material for sequencing was memory CD4+ T cells sorted from blood. The subset denotes: CD45RA-negative fraction. V is TRBV11-2 and J is TRBJ2-7; perhaps TRBD2 as D (6 bases). This sequence originates from a woman in her 30s in good health. CDR3 in amino acids: CASRTTTGAYEQYF. In nucleotides, the CDR3 is TGTGCCAGCAGAACCACGACGGGGGCCTACGAGCAGTACTTC.